This TCR beta chain was obtained from a study of shared clonotypes between healthy human individuals. Study as a whole: For every donor, three CD4 naive, three CD4 memory, two CD8 naive and one CD8 memory plates were used.

The authors distributed each subset's genomic DNA evenly over several immunoSEQ plates. TCRdb's table, derived via immunoSEQ multiplex PCR, lists solely in-frame clones and lacks some. The sample includes some 2 million clones, roughly 95% seen only once; the top ten take more than 0.1%. Germline V gene data show CDR1 as KGHSH and CDR2 as LQKENI. The CDR3 totals 14 residues. V was cut by 5 bases and J by 5 bases, with 14 bases left in between. About this clone: What it binds is unknown.

Points from the study as a whole: Estimated richness values were generally larger in naive subsets than in memory subsets. Across a handful of donors, naive CD4 shared around 5.1%, naive CD8 approximately 3.5%, memory CD4 approximately 2.5%, memory CD8 0.4%.

Sequencing was carried out using naive CD4+ T cells sorted from blood. As for subset: CD45RA+ positively selected. This chain connects TRBV18 to TRBJ2-3, with D perhaps TRBD1 (5 bases). The TCR comes from a young man in good health. CDR3 bases: TGTGCCAGCTCAACGCGCAGCCAGGGAGATACGCAGTATTTT. The encoded protein is CASSTRSQGDTQYF. Using reference TRBV18 and TRBJ2-3 for the parts outside the CDR3, the full variable domain is NAGVMQNPRHLVRRRGQEARLRCSPMKGHSHVYWYRQLPEEGLKFMVYLQKENIIDESGMPKERFSAEFPKEGPSILRIQQVVRGDSAAYFCASSTRSQGDTQYFGPGTRLTVL.